This T cell receptor beta chain emerged from a study of early T cells in non-severe SARS-CoV-2 infection. Turning to the study itself: Chains from this unsorted whole-blood bulk RNA could not be paired.

As to this clonotype: No antigen is known for it.

V was trimmed by 0 bases and J by 4 bases, leaving 8 bases between them. Germline-derived CDR1 and CDR2 are SGDLS and YYNGEE. The CDR3 covers 13 residues. Study-level findings and limits: Matching against VDJdb likely underestimated virus-specific expansions, favoring anti-spike CD8.

Researchers tagged individual cDNA molecules with unique molecular identifiers. Each CDR3 protein gets one entry after TCRdb re-called the 5' RACE reads with MiXCR. Here the sample spans 70,000 to 95,000 distinct CDR3 sequences, around 17% being singletons. The sample taken for sequencing was whole blood. This chain joins TRBV9 and TRBJ2-7, with D perhaps matching TRBD2 (5 bases). The origin of this receptor is an adult who was a healthcare worker with PCR-confirmed SARS-CoV-2 infection or an uninfected control (not recorded which). Here the CDR3 reads CASSVARGYEQYF. DNA of the CDR3: TGTGCCAGCAGCGTAGCACGGGGATACGAGCAGTACTTC.